A selection of T cell receptor beta chains follows, all from one sample in a study of T cell repertoires in cytomegalovirus infection. TCRdb re-called the reads with MiXCR, one entry per CDR3 protein. This sample has some 920,000 distinct CDR3 sequences, with approximately 31% found just once. What these receptors recognize is not known. Specimen: cultured CD8+ T cells from PBMCs, collected from culture after CMV antigen stimulation. The source is a human donor in good health (CMV status not recorded). Some clones in this sample may be carry-over from other donors' samples. The CDR3 runs from the conserved cysteine through the conserved F or W. D genes are given only for firm matches. Size is omitted from some rows. Given values are once, few, many or a class for expanded clones.

V	J	size	D	DNA	CDR3
TRBV7-8	TRBJ1-3	few	.	TGTGCCAGCAGCTCGAACGGGCGGACAACCGGAAACACCATATATTTT	CASSSNGRTTGNTIYF
TRBV11-1	TRBJ1-1	many	.	TGTGCCAGCAGCTATCCCACAGGGAACACTGAAGCTTTCTTT	CASSYPTGNTEAFF
TRBV4-1	TRBJ2-1	.	.	TGCGCCAGCAGCCACATTTTCGAGGGCCACAATGAGCAGTTCTTC	CASSHIFEGHNEQFF
TRBV12-3/TRBV12-4	TRBJ2-7	few	.	TGTGCCAGCAGTTGGGTTACATACTCCTACGAGCAGTACTTC	CASSWVTYSYEQYF
TRBV6-1	TRBJ2-1	few	.	TGTGCCAGCAGTAGGAACGATGAGCAGTTCTTC	CASSRNDEQFF
TRBV7-9	TRBJ2-5	many	.	TGTGCCAGCAGCCCCGAGGAGGCAGAAGAGACCCAGTACTTC	CASSPEEAEETQYF
TRBV6-4	TRBJ2-1	.	TRBD2	TGTGCCAGCAGTGACTCGAAACTAGCGGGGGCCGGGGGTGAGCAGTTCTTC	CASSDSKLAGAGGEQFF
TRBV7-6	TRBJ2-7	many	TRBD1	TGTGCCAGCAGCTGGCGGGGGACAGGGGTCCACGAGCAGTACTTC	CASSWRGTGVHEQYF
TRBV5-8	TRBJ1-1	few	.	TGTGCCAGCAGCTTGCGAGGACTGCAGAACACTGAAGCTTTCTTT	CASSLRGLQNTEAFF
TRBV12-3/TRBV12-4	TRBJ1-5	.	TRBD1	TGTGCCAGCAGCCCAGAAGGGGACAGGGAAAATCAGCCCCAGCATTTT	CASSPEGDRENQPQHF
TRBV2	TRBJ2-1	few	.	TGTGCCAGCAGTAATTCCCTGGGGCGGTTCTTC	CASSNSLGRFF
TRBV7-9	TRBJ2-1	few	TRBD1	TGTGCCAGCAGCTTAGTAGCCCGAGGGACAGACGAGCAGTTCTTC	CASSLVARGTDEQFF
TRBV27	TRBJ1-5	.	.	TGTGCCAGCAGTTTATCGTTAACTAGCAATCAGCCCCAGCATTTT	CASSLSLTSNQPQHF
TRBV27	TRBJ2-3	few	TRBD1	TGTGCCAGCAGTTACACAGGGGGCTTCACAGATACGCAGTATTTT	CASSYTGGFTDTQYF
TRBV18	TRBJ1-1	.	.	TGTGCCAGCTCACCAATCCGCTTGAACACTGAAGCTTTCTTT	CASSPIRLNTEAFF
TRBV11-3	TRBJ1-3	.	.	TGTGCCAGCAGCCCAGGGACGTTCTCTGGAAACACCATATATTTT	CASSPGTFSGNTIYF
TRBV6-5	TRBJ2-1	many	TRBD1	TGTGCCAGCAGTTACTCCCCGGGACAGAGATACAATGAGCAGTTCTTC	CASSYSPGQRYNEQFF
TRBV7-2	TRBJ1-6	.	TRBD1	TGTGCCAGCTGGACAGGGGGGAATTCACCCCTCCACTTT	CASWTGGNSPLHF
TRBV4-3	TRBJ2-2	few	.	TGCGCCAGCAGCCATCCCCGCCCAGGGAACACCGGGGAGCTGTTTTTT	CASSHPRPGNTGELFF
TRBV2	TRBJ1-6	few	.	TGTGCCAGCAGTGAATTGTACGTCGGGGTTCAAAATTCACCCCTCCACTTT	CASSELYVGVQNSPLHF